The present T cell receptor (beta chain) was sequenced within a study of blood T cells in healthy people across ages. At the level of the study: Through template switching, about one barcoded beta molecule was captured per two T cells, as measured in model experiments.

In regard to this clonotype: The target antigen is unknown. One junction end does not reproduce the germline sequence, and a read error may be involved.

Each donor gave roughly 9.1 milliliters of peripheral blood. Germline values: CDR1 SGHNT, CDR2 YENEEA. This CDR3 has 15 residues. Points from the study as a whole: Relative to aged donors, long-lived donors carried more naive CD4+ cells and displayed higher diversity.

Using a J-beta primer mix together with a sample-barcoded 5' primer, a second PCR was run for about 6 to 11 cycles. TCRdb re-derived calls from the 5' RACE reads in MiXCR, one entry per CDR3 protein. The top ten hold about 23% of the sample, which has 1.8 million or so distinct CDR3 sequences, around 42% seen once. The receptor was isolated from a human donor in good health. Sequencing was performed on blood. The J gene is TRBJ2-7, the V gene TRBV11-3; 7 bases align to TRBD1. The CDR3 bases are TGTGCCGGCAGCCATCAACAGGGGCCCATCCACGAGCAGTACTTC. Translated, it gives CAGSHQQGPIHEQYF.